This T cell receptor beta chain comes out of a study of tumor-infiltrating lymphocytes in primary liver carcinoma. Germline V gene lookup returns CDR1 SGHRS and CDR2 YFSETQ. This CDR3 has 14 amino acids. From around 530 ng of total RNA, TCR beta-specific cDNA was reverse-transcribed using a constant-region primer. Construction of TCR beta libraries relied on three successive nested multiplex PCR rounds employing slightly modified ARM-PCR. The first two PCR rounds used TRBV1-TRBV30 primers with a Cbeta primer, roughly 10 cycles each. TCRdb called the multiplex PCR reads again in MiXCR, with one record for every CDR3 protein. The table shows roughly 49,000 distinct CDR3 sequences, with around 77% occurring only once. Each 20-30 mg portion of unsorted bulk tissue served as the source for co-extraction of RNA and DNA. Surgical resection served as treatment for the primary liver carcinoma of these patients. Over 85% of the cells were viable tumor cells in every tumor sample.

Study-level points and caveats: Tumors carried a top-250-clone fraction significantly exceeding that of blood (p = 0.039). Only about 8-25% of top clones were detected in all five tumor regions.

A word on this clonotype: Its cognate antigen is unknown. An end of the junction differs from the germline gene, which may be a read error.

The sample was liver tumor tissue from sampling region 5. Subset: tumor region T5, tumor centre. This TCR came from a man aged 40-49 years with primary liver carcinoma and hepatitis B virus infection. The chain joins TRBV5-1 to TRBJ2-7; D may be TRBD2 (5 bases). In DNA form, the CDR3 reads TGCGCCAGCAGCCACGGAGGAGTTACCTACGAGCACTACTTC. It yields the protein CASSHGGVTYEHYF.